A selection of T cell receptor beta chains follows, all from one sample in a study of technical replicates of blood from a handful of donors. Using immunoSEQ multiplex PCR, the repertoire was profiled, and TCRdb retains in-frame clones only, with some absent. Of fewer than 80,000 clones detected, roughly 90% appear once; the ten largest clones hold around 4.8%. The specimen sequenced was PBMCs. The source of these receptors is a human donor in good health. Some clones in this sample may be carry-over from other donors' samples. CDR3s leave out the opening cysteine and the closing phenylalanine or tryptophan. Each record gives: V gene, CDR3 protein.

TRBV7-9,ASSLAGMGNTEAF
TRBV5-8,ASSPGLKPNTEAF
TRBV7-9,ASSSRVKGGPFGPDTQY
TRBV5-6,ASSSQGSQPQH
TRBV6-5,ASTDATSRVNEQF
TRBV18,ASSPGGAGSYEQY
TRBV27,ASSLGGRDEQY
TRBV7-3,ASSLSNTGELF
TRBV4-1,ASSQEGLGNIQY
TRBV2,ASSARDRGVGELF
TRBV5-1,ASSLVARSSYT
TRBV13,ASSLGTTGLTYGYT
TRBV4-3,ASSQDLRRGRANEKLF
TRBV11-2,ASSSRGNTEAF
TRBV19,ASSIRGGRDSNQPQH
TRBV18,ASSPLTDEQY
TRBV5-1,ASSAGGPKETQY
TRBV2,ASSDRSTKNIQY
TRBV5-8,ASSFTSISYEQY
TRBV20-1,SASLSYGYT
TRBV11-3,ASSPGLAGLGLQETQY
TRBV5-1,ASSLGGYGYT
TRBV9,ASSAGLQTAGYEQY
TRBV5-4,ASSSRTGYYGYT
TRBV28,ASSLRDRAYSPLH
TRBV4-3,ASSQDFGSGGGELF
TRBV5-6,ASSLVGGGKNIQY
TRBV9,ASSVEAGQANYGYT
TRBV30,AWSRQSNYGYT
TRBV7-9,ASSVLAGGPGEQY
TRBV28,ASRRDYGYT
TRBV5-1,ASSSQGFHEQY
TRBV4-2,ASSQEGDYSTDTQY
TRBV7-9,ASSPVTSGVSYEQY
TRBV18,ASSPRIADSTGELF
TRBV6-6,ASSRGISGETQY
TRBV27,ASSLSGSYEQY
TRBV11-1,ASRPNLGRLDEQY
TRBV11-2,ASSLDAETQY
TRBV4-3,ASSQGSAGGSGNTIY
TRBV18,ASSLVGGTEAF
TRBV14,ASSQSLLGGREQF
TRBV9,ASSELGDRYDNEQF
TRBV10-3,AISKGLAGGSSYNEQF
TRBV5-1,ASRYDRGPGNTIY
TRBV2,ASSEFGRDYEQY
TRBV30,AWSVDLLAGPYEQY
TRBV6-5,ASMGAGGNSPLH
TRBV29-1,SVTGTGHEQY
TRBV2,ASSEAARRETQY
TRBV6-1,ASSDIPGNQETQY
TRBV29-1,SVVAGGSYEQY